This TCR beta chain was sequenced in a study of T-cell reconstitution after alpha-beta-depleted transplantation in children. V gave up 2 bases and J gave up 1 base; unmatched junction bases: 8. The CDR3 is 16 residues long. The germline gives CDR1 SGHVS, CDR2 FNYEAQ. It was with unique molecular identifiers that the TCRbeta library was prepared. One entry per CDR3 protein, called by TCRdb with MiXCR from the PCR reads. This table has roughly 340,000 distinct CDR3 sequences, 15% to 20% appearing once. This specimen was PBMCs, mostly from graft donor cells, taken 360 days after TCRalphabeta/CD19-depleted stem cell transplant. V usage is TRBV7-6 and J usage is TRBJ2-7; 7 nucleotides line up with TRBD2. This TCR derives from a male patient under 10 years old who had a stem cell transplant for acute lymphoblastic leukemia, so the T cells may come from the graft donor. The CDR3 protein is CASSLSRSGTSYEQYF. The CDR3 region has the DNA TGTGCCAGCAGCTTATCCAGGAGCGGGACTTCCTACGAGCAGTACTTC.